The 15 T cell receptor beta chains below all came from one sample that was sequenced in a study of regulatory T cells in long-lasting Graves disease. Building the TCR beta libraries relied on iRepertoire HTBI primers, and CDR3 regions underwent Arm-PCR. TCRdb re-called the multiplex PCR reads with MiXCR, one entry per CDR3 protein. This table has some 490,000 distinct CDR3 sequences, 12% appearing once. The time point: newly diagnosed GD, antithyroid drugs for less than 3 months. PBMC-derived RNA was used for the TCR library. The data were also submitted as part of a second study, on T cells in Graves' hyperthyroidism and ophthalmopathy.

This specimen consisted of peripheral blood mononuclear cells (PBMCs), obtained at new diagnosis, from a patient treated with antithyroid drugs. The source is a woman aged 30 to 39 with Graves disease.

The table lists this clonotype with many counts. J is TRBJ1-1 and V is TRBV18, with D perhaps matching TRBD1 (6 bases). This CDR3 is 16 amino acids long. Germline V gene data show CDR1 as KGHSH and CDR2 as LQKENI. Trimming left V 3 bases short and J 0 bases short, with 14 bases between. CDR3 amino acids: CASSPTGNIVNTEAFF. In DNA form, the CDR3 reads TGTGCCAGCTCACCTACAGGGAATATCGTGAACACTGAAGCTTTCTTT.

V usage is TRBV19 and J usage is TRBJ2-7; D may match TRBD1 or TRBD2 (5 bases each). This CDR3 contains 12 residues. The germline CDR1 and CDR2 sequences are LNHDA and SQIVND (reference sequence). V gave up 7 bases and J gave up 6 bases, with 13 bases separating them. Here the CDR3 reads CASIRDLVEQYF. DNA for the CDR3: TGTGCCAGTATCCGGGACCTCGTCGAGCAGTACTTC.

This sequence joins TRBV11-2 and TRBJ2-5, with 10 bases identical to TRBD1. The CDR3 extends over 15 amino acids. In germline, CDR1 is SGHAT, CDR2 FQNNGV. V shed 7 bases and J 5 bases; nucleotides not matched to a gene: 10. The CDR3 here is CASIYPDRGLETQYF. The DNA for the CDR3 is TGTGCCAGCATATATCCCGACAGGGGGCTGGAGACCCAGTACTTC.

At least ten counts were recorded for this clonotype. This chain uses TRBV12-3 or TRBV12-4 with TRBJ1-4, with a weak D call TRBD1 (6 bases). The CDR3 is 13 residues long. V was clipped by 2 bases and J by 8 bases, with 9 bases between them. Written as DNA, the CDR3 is TGTGCCAGCAGTTTAACAGGGCGAGAAAAACTGTTTTTT. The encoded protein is CASSLTGREKLFF.

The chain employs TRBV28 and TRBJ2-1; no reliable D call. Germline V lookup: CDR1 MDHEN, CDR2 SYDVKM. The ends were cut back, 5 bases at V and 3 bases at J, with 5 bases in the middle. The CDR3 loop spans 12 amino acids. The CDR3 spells CASSRNYNEQFF. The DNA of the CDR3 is TGTGCCAGCAGTCGGAACTACAATGAGCAGTTCTTC.

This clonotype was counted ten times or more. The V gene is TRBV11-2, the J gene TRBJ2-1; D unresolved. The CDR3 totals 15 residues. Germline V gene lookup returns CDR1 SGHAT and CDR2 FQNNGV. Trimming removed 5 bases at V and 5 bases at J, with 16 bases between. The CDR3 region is CASSHPWGLDNEQFF. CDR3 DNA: TGTGCCAGCAGCCACCCCTGGGGATTGGACAATGAGCAGTTCTTC. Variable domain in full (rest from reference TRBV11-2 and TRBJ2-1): EAGVAQSPRYKIIEKRQSVAFWCNPISGHATLYWYQQILGQGPKLLIQFQNNGVVDDSQLPKDRFSAERLKGVDSTLKIQPAKLEDSAVYLCASSHPWGLDNEQFFGPGTRLTVL.

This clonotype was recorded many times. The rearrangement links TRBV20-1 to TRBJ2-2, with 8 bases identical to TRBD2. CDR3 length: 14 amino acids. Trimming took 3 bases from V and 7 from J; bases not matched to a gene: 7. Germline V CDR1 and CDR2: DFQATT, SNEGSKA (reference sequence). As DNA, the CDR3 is TGCAGTGCTAGTGTGGCGGGGGGCGTCGGGGAGCTGTTTTTT. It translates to CSASVAGGVGELFF.

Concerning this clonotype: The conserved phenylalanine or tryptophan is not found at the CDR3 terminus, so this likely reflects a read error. This CDR3 reads CASSPGRGQPQHY. In DNA form, the CDR3 reads TGTGCCAGCAGCCCGGGTAGGGGGCAGCCCCAGCATTAT. This chain connects TRBV7-6 to TRBJ1-5; maybe TRBD1 (6 bases). The CDR3 contains 13 residues. V was pared by 5 bases and J by 7 bases, with 12 bases between. The V gene's germline CDR1 is SGHVS and CDR2 FNYEAQ.

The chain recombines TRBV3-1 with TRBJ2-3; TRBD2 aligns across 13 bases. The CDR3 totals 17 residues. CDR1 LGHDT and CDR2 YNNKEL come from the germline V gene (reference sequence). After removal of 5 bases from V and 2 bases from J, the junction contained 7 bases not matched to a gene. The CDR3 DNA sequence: TGTGCCAGCAGCTTACCGACTAGCGGGAGGTTCACAGATACGCAGTATTTT. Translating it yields CASSLPTSGRFTDTQYF.

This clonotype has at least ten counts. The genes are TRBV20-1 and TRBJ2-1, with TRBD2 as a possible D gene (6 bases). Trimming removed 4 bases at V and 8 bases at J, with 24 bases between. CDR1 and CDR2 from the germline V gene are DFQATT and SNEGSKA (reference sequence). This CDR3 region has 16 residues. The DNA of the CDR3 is TGCAGTGCTAAGTCATATGGAGCGGGTGAGGAACATGAGCAGTTCTTC. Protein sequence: CSAKSYGAGEEHEQFF.

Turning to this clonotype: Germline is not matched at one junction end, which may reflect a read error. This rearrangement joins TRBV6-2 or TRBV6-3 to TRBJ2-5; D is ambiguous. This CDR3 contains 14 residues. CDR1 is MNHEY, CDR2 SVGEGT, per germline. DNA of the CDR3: TGTGCCAGCAGTTACTCGACCCTCCAAGGGACCCAGTACTTC. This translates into CASSYSTLQGTQYF.

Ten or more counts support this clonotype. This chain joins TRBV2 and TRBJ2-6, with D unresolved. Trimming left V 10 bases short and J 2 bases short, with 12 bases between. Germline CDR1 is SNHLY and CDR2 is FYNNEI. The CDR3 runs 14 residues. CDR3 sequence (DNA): TGTGCCATCCAAAAAGTAACTGGGGCCAACGTCCTGACTTTC. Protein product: CAIQKVTGANVLTF.

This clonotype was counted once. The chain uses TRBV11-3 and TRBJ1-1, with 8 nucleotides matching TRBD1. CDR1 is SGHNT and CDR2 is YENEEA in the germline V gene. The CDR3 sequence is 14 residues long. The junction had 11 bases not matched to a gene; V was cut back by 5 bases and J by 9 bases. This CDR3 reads CASSDDRGPHKAFF. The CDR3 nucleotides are TGTGCCAGCAGCGACGACAGGGGCCCACACAAAGCTTTCTTT.

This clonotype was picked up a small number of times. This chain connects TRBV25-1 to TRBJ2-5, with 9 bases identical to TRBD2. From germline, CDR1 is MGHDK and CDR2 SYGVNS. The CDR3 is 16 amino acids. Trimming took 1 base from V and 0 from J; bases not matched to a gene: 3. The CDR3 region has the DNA TGTGCCAGCAGTGAATTCACTAGCGGGTACCAAGAGACCCAGTACTTC. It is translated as CASSEFTSGYQETQYF.

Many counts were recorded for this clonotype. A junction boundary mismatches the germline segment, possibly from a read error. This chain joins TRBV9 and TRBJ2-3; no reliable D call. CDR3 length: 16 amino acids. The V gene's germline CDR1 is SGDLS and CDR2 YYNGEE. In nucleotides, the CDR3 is TGTGCCAGCAGCTTCCGCGGCGTGACAAGCACAGATACACAGTATTTT. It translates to CASSFRGVTSTDTQYF.